One T cell receptor beta chain is described in this entry. The antigen remains unidentified. Researchers prepared the TRB cDNA libraries using 5' RACE with UMI labels. TCRdb reanalyzed the 5' RACE reads, giving one entry per CDR3 protein sequence and no DNA. This sample contains 100,000 to 150,000 distinct CDR3 sequences. This sample is part of a study of CXCR3-negative and CXCR3-positive naive CD8 T cells. By phenotype, naive CD8+ T cells were CD45RO-CCR7+CD27+CD95-. The germline gives CDR1 LNHDA, CDR2 SQIVND (reference sequence). CDR3 length: 15 amino acids. Notes on the study in general: Hydrophobicity was higher for TRB CDR3s found in CXCR3-positive naive cells than in CXCR3-negative naive cells. Similar TRBV-TRBJ usage characterized naive CXCR3-negative and CXCR3-positive cells; memory cells differed.

The receptor was derived from a human donor in good health. Some clones in this sample may be carry-over from other donors' samples. This chain connects TRBV19 to TRBJ2-1. Sequences were obtained from naive CXCR3- CD8+ T cells from blood. Subset given: CD45RO-CCR7+CD27+CD95- naive CD8+ T cells lacking CXCR3 (TNR3-). The CDR3 loop is CASSILAEHYNEQFF.